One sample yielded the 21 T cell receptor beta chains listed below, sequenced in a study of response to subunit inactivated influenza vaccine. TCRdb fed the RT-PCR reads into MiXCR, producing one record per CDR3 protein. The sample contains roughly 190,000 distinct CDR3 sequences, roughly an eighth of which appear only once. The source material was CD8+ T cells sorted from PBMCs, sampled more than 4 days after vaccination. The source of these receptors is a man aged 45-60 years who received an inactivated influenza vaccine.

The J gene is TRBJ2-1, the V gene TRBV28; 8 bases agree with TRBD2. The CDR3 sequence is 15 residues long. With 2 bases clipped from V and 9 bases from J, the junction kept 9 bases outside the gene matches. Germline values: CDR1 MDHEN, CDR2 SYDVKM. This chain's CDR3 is CASSLTREGPSEQFF. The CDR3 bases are TGTGCCAGCAGTTTAACCCGGGAGGGCCCAAGTGAGCAGTTCTTC.

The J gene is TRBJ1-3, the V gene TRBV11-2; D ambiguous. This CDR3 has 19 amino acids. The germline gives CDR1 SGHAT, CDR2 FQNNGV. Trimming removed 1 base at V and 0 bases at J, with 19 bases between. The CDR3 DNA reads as TGTGCCAGCAGCTTAGTAGTCAAGGTTCCCCGGCACTCTGGAAACACCATATATTTT. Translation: CASSLVVKVPRHSGNTIYF.

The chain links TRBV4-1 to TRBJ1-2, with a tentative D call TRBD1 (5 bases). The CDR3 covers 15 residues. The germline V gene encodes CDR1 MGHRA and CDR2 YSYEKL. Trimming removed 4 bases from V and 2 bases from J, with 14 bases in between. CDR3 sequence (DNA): TGCGCCAGCAGCCGCACGGGGGACTGGAACTATGGCTACACCTTC. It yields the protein CASSRTGDWNYGYTF.

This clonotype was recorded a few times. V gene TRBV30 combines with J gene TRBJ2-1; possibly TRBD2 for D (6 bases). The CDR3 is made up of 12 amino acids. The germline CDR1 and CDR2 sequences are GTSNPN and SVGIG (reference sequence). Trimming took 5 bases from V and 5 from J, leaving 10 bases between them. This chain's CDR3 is CAWEGLNNEQFF. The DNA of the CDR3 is TGTGCCTGGGAGGGACTCAACAATGAGCAGTTCTTC.

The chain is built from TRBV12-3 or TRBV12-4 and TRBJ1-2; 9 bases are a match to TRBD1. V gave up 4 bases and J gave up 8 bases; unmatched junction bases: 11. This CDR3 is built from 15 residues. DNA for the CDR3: TGTGCCAGCAGTTACCCGGGACAGGGCGTCTGGGGCTACACCTTC. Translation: CASSYPGQGVWGYTF.

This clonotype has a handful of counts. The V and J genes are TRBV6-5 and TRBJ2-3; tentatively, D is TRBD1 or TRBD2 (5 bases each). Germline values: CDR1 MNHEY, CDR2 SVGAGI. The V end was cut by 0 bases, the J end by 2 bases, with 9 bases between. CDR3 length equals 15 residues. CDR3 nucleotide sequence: TGTGCCAGCAGTTACTCGAGGGGAAACACAGATACGCAGTATTTT. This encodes CASSYSRGNTDTQYF.

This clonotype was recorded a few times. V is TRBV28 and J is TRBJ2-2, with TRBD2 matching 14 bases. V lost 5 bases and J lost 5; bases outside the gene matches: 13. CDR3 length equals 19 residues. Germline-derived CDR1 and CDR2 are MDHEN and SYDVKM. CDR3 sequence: CASSPPGSGLAGGTGELFF. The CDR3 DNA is TGTGCCAGCAGTCCCCCGGGCTCCGGACTAGCGGGAGGAACCGGGGAGCTGTTTTTT.

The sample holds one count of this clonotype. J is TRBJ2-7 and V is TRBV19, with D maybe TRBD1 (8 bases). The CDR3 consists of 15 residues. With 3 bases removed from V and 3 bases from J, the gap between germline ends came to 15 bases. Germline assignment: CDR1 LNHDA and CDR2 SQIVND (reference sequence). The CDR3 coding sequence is TGTGCCAGTAGTATTCGGACAGGGACTATCTACGAGCAGTACTTC. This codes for CASSIRTGTIYEQYF. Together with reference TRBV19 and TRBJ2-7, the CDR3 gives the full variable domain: DGGITQSPKYLFRKEGQNVTLSCEQNLNHDAMYWYRQDPGQGLRLIYYSQIVNDFQKGDIAEGYSVSREKKESFPLTVTSAQKNPTAFYLCASSIRTGTIYEQYFGPGTRLTVT.

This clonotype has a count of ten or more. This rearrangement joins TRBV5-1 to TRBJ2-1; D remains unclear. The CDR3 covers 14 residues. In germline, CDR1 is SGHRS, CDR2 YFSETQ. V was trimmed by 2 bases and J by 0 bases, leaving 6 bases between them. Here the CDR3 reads CASSLSFSYNEQFF. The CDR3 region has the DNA TGCGCCAGCAGCTTAAGTTTCTCCTACAATGAGCAGTTCTTC.

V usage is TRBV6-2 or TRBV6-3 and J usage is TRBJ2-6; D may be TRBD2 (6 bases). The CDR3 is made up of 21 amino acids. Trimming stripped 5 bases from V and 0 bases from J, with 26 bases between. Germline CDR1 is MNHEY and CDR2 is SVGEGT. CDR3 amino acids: CASSPFIAGLYDSSGANVLTF. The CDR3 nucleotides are TGTGCCAGCAGTCCTTTTATCGCGGGGCTATACGATTCCTCTGGGGCCAACGTCCTGACTTTC.

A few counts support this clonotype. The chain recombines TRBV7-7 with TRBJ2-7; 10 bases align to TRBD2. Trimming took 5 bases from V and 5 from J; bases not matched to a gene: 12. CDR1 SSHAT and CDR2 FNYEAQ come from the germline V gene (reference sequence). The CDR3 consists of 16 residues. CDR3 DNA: TGTGCCAGCAGCCCTATGGTGACTAGCGGGCTCGACGAGCAGTACTTC. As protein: CASSPMVTSGLDEQYF.

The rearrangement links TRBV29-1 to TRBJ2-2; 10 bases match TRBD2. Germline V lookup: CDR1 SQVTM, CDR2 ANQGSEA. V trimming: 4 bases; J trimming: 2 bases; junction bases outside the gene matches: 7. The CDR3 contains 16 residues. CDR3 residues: CSVVRTSGANTGELFF. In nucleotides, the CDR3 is TGCAGCGTTGTGAGGACTAGCGGAGCCAACACCGGGGAGCTGTTTTTT.

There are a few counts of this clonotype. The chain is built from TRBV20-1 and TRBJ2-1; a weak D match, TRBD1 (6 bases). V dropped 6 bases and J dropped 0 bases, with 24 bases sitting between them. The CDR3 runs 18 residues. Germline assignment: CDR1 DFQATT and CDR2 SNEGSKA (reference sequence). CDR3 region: CSAIQGRVVRSSYNEQFF. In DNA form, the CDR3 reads TGCAGTGCCATACAGGGTCGCGTGGTTAGGAGCTCCTACAATGAGCAGTTCTTC.

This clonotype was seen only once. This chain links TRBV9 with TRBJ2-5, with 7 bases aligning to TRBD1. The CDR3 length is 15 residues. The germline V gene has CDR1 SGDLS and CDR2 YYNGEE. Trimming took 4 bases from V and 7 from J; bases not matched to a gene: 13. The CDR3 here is CASSPGATGWGTQYF. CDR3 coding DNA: TGTGCCAGCAGCCCCGGCGCGACAGGGTGGGGGACCCAGTACTTC.

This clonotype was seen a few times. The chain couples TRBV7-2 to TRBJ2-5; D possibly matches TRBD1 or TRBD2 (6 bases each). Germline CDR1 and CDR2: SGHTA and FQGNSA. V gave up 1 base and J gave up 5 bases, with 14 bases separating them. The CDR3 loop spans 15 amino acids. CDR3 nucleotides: TGTGCCAGCAGCTTAGACCCGGGGGCGGGTGAGACCCAGTACTTC. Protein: CASSLDPGAGETQYF.

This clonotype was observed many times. CDR3 sequence (DNA): TGTGCCAGCAGGAGGGCCTACAGGGGTTTTGACACCGGGGAGCTGTTTTTT. Its protein product is CASRRAYRGFDTGELFF. V usage is TRBV2 and J usage is TRBJ2-2; 7 bases map to TRBD1. V shed 6 bases and J 3 bases; nucleotides not matched to a gene: 13. CDR3 size: 17 residues. Germline V gene lookup returns CDR1 SNHLY and CDR2 FYNNEI.

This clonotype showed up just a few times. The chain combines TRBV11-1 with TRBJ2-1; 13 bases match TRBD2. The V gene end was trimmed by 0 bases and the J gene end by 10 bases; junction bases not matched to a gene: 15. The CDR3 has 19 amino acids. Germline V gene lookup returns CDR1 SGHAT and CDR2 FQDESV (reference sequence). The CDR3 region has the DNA TGTGCCAGCAGCTTAGCGTTTGGTAGAGGGACTAGCGGGAAGTTGGAGCAGTTCTTC. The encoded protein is CASSLAFGRGTSGKLEQFF.

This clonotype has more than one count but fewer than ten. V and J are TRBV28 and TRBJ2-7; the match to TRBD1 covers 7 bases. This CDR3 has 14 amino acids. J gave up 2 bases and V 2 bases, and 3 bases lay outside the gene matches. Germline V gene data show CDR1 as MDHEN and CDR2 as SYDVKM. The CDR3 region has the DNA TGTGCCAGCAGTTTAGGGACAGAAACCTACGAGCAGTACTTC. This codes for CASSLGTETYEQYF.

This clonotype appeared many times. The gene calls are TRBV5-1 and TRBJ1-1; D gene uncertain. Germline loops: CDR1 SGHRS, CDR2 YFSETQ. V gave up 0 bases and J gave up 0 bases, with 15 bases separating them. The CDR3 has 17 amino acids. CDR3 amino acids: CASSLAPEIQMNTEAFF. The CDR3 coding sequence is TGCGCCAGCAGCTTGGCACCGGAGATCCAGATGAACACTGAAGCTTTCTTT.

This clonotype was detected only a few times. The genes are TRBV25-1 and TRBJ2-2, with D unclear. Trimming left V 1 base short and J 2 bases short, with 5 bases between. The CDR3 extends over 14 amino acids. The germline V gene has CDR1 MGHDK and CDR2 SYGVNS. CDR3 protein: CASSEFANTGELFF. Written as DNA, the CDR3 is TGTGCCAGCAGTGAATTCGCAAACACCGGGGAGCTGTTTTTT.

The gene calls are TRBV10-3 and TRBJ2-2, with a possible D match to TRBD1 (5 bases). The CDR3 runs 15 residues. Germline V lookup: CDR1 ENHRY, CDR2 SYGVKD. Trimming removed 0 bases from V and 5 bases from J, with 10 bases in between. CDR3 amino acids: CAISESTQGTGELFF. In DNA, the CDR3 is TGTGCCATCAGTGAGTCGACGCAGGGTACCGGGGAGCTGTTTTTT.